Described below is a single TCR beta chain sequence and its context. CDR3 size: 15 residues. Germline CDR1 is MDHEN and CDR2 is SYDVKM. Trimming took 7 bases from V and 4 from J, leaving 17 bases between them. This entry is derived from a study of blood T cell repertoires in COVID-19. The overall study: The study drew acute and convalescent COVID-19 samples from the United States, Italy and Spain. Sample material is recorded as cDNA or gDNA derived from T cells, B-cell-depleted T cells, or PBMCs.

Original methodology: Amplified reference gene primers provided the basis for estimating nucleated cell counts. Using immunoSEQ multiplex PCR, the repertoire was profiled, and TCRdb retains in-frame clones only, with some absent. V, J and clone size were drawn from that table, and D and trimming were deduced from the DNA. The table lists 100,000 to 130,000 clones, around four fifths of them singletons, with more than 3.5% in the top ten. This sequence joins TRBV28 and TRBJ1-3; no clear D gene. This sequence originates from a woman aged 70 to 79 with acute or convalescent COVID-19. The specimen sequenced was peripheral blood. The CDR3 DNA reads TGTGCCAGCATCGCGGGCCTAATCGGCGGAAACACCATATATTTT. The encoded protein is CASIAGLIGGNTIYF.